These 25 T cell receptor beta chains were sequenced from one sample in a study of T cell changes during pregnancy in multiple sclerosis. The data were produced by immunoSEQ multiplex PCR, yet TCRdb's version contains in-frame clones alone and is incomplete. Of roughly 70,000 clones in the sample, around nine tenths were seen once. The source material was peripheral blood, sampled before pregnancy. The source of these receptors is a female donor with multiple sclerosis, enrolled in a pregnancy study.

V usage is TRBV4-1 and J usage is TRBJ1-1; 8 nucleotides align to TRBD1. The CDR3 consists of 15 residues. Germline CDR1 is MGHRA and CDR2 is YSYEKL. Trimming at V came to 0 bases and at J to 8 bases, leaving 8 bases not matched to a gene. The CDR3 reads CASSQEDRDRWEAFF. For the CDR3, the DNA is TGCGCCAGCAGCCAAGAGGACAGGGACAGGTGGGAAGCTTTCTTT.

This clone turned up a few times. The rearrangement uses TRBV14 and TRBJ2-7; maybe TRBD1 (6 bases). The CDR3 runs to 14 residues. V gave up 4 bases and J gave up 7 bases, with 17 bases separating them. The germline gives CDR1 SGHDN, CDR2 FVKESK. CDR3 nucleotide sequence: TGTGCCAGCAGCCCATATAATGACAGGAATGAGCAGTACTTC. As protein: CASSPYNDRNEQYF.

The genes are TRBV19 and TRBJ2-6; D gene uncertain. The V gene lost 1 base and the J gene lost 0 bases, with 13 bases spanning the gap. Per the germline V gene, CDR1 is LNHDA and CDR2 is SQIVND (reference sequence). The CDR3 consists of 18 residues. CDR3 residues: CASSIVPPVISGANVLTF. DNA of the CDR3: TGTGCCAGTAGTATAGTCCCCCCGGTAATCTCTGGGGCCAACGTCCTGACTTTC.

The chain combines TRBV30 with TRBJ2-7; TRBD1 matches at 7 bases. This CDR3 region has 11 residues. Germline V gives CDR1 GTSNPN, CDR2 SVGIG (reference sequence). J gave up 4 bases and V 5 bases, and 2 bases lay outside the gene matches. The DNA of the CDR3 is TGTGCCTGGGGGACAGCTTACGAGCAGTACTTC. Translation gives CAWGTAYEQYF.

V is TRBV7-2 and J is TRBJ2-7; D is uncertain. V shed 5 bases and J shed 2 bases, with 7 bases lying between them. This CDR3 contains 12 residues. Germline CDR1 and CDR2: SGHTA and FQGNSA. The CDR3 region has the DNA TGTGCCAGCAGCCCCCTCCCCTACGAGCAGTACTTC. Translated: CASSPLPYEQYF.

The genes are TRBV19 and TRBJ1-1; TRBD1 might be the D (5 bases). CDR1 is LNHDA, CDR2 SQIVND, per germline (reference sequence). This CDR3 spans 14 amino acids. Trimming stripped 1 base from V and 3 bases from J, with 9 bases between. This chain's CDR3 is CASSIVGGDTEAFF. CDR3 in DNA: TGTGCCAGTAGTATAGTGGGAGGGGACACTGAAGCTTTCTTT.

The chain links TRBV9 to TRBJ2-5; TRBD1 matches at 7 bases. The V segment lost 3 bases and the J segment 5 bases; nucleotides outside the gene matches: 7. This CDR3 is built from 14 residues. In germline, CDR1 is SGDLS, CDR2 YYNGEE. The CDR3 coding sequence is TGTGCCAGCAGCGCAGACAGGGTAGACGAGACCCAGTACTTC. Its translation is CASSADRVDETQYF.

The chain recombines TRBV6-5 with TRBJ1-2; D is ambiguous. This CDR3 is 13 amino acids long. Trimming cost V 8 bases and J 8 bases, with 18 bases left between them. The V gene's germline CDR1 is MNHEY and CDR2 SVGAGI. The CDR3, as DNA: TGTGCCAGCGGGCAGCAGGCTATTAACGGCTACACCTTC. It encodes CASGQQAINGYTF.

The V gene is TRBV7-6, the J gene TRBJ2-1, with a weak D call TRBD2 (7 bases). The CDR3 consists of 16 residues. Germline-derived CDR1 and CDR2 are SGHVS and FNYEAQ. Trimming shortened V by 7 bases and J by 0 bases, and 16 bases separated the two germline ends. CDR3 nucleotide sequence: TGTGCCAGCACCACGGAGGGGGGGGCCTCCTACAATGAGCAGTTCTTC. This gives the protein CASTTEGGASYNEQFF.

CDR3 coding DNA: TGTGCCAGCTCACCACGACAGGGGACCTACGAGCAGTACTTC. Protein: CASSPRQGTYEQYF. V usage is TRBV18 and J usage is TRBJ2-7; TRBD1 matches at 8 bases. The CDR3 runs 14 residues. Germline V gives CDR1 KGHSH, CDR2 LQKENI. The V segment lost 1 base and the J segment 2 bases; nucleotides outside the gene matches: 1.

The chain employs TRBV18 and TRBJ2-1; a possible D gene is TRBD2 (6 bases). The CDR3 has 13 amino acids. Germline V lookup: CDR1 KGHSH, CDR2 LQKENI. V lost 1 base to trimming and J lost 9 bases, with 10 bases between them. The CDR3 spells CASSPREDAEQFF. In DNA, the CDR3 is TGTGCCAGCTCACCACGGGAGGACGCTGAGCAGTTCTTC.

The chain has TRBV19 and TRBJ1-1, with D possibly TRBD1 on 6 matching bases. From germline, CDR1 is LNHDA and CDR2 SQIVND (reference sequence). The CDR3 totals 12 residues. V was pared by 7 bases and J by 1 base, with 7 bases between. The CDR3 protein is CASKDRNTEAFF. The CDR3 region has the DNA TGTGCCAGTAAGGACAGGAACACTGAAGCTTTCTTT.

The chain carries TRBV6-5 and TRBJ1-2; perhaps TRBD1 as D (5 bases). Germline CDR1 is MNHEY and CDR2 is SVGAGI. This CDR3 region has 13 residues. The V end lost 6 bases, the J end lost 6 bases, and 14 bases lay between the germline ends. This chain's CDR3 is CASSWARGDGYTF. In DNA, the CDR3 is TGTGCCAGCAGCTGGGCTAGGGGCGATGGCTACACCTTC.

The rearrangement uses TRBV19 and TRBJ1-1; possible D gene TRBD1, 6 bases. V was pared by 1 base and J by 1 base, with 16 bases between. Germline V gene lookup returns CDR1 LNHDA and CDR2 SQIVND (reference sequence). The CDR3 extends over 17 amino acids. CDR3 DNA: TGTGCCAGTAGTATAGGGACGAGGGGGACGGGGAACACTGAAGCTTTCTTT. It encodes CASSIGTRGTGNTEAFF.

This clone was counted a single time. V is TRBV6-5 and J is TRBJ2-1, with TRBD1 matching over 7 bases. In germline, CDR1 is MNHEY, CDR2 SVGAGI. Losses at the gene ends were 6 bases for V and 9 bases for J; bases not matched to a gene: 11. The CDR3 is 14 residues long. CDR3 protein: CASSLTGIGGEQFF. CDR3 in DNA: TGTGCCAGCAGCCTGACAGGGATCGGTGGTGAGCAGTTCTTC.

This sequence joins TRBV5-4 and TRBJ2-7; tentatively, D is TRBD1 (6 bases). The CDR3 sequence is 14 residues long. V lost 0 bases, J lost 4 bases, and 11 bases lay in between. Looked up from germline, CDR1 is SGHNT and CDR2 is YYREEE (reference sequence). CDR3 sequence reads: CASSLGVGGYEQYF. DNA of the CDR3: TGTGCCAGCAGCTTGGGAGTAGGGGGATACGAGCAGTACTTC. The variable domain in full, completed from reference TRBV5-4 and TRBJ2-7, reads ETGVTQSPTHLIKTRGQQVTLRCSSQSGHNTVSWYQQALGQGPQFIFQYYREEENGRGNFPPRFSGLQFPNYSSELNVNALELDDSALYLCASSLGVGGYEQYFGPGTRLTVT.

This clone was observed once. Other DNA sequences in this sample translate to the same CDR3. The CDR3 DNA is TGTGCCAGCAGCTTCTGGACAGGGTCGGCTGGGGCCAACGTCCTGACTTTC. Amino acids: CASSFWTGSAGANVLTF. This rearrangement joins TRBV5-6 to TRBJ2-6; 8 bases fit TRBD1. V shed 2 bases and J 2 bases; nucleotides not matched to a gene: 6. The CDR3 totals 17 residues. The V gene's germline CDR1 is SGHDT and CDR2 YYEEEE.

The genes are TRBV6-1 and TRBJ2-1; D is uncertain. V dropped 2 bases and J dropped 0 bases, with 8 bases sitting between them. Germline assignment: CDR1 MNHNS and CDR2 SASEGT. This CDR3 has 15 amino acids. This chain's CDR3 is CASSEMKSSYNEQFF. The CDR3 DNA reads TGTGCCAGCAGTGAAATGAAGAGCTCCTACAATGAGCAGTTCTTC.

The chain links TRBV7-6 to TRBJ1-2; 7 nucleotides agree with TRBD1. Per germline, CDR1 SGHVS and CDR2 FNYEAQ. This CDR3 contains 16 residues. The V gene end was trimmed by 0 bases and the J gene end by 4 bases; junction bases not matched to a gene: 8. CDR3 in DNA: TGTGCCAGCAGCTTAGCCGCCCGACAGGGAGCCTATGGCTACACCTTC. Amino acids: CASSLAARQGAYGYTF. Full variable domain (remainder filled in from reference TRBV7-6 and TRBJ1-2): GAGVSQSPRYKVTKRGQDVALRCDPISGHVSLYWYRQALGQGPEFLTYFNYEAQQDKSGLPNDRFSAERPEGSISTLTIQRTEQRDSAMYRCASSLAARQGAYGYTFGSGTRLTVV.

The genes are TRBV5-1 and TRBJ1-3; 8 positions match TRBD1. Germline V gives CDR1 SGHRS, CDR2 YFSETQ. The V segment lost 2 bases and the J segment 1 base; nucleotides outside the gene matches: 8. This CDR3 comprises 17 residues. The DNA of the CDR3 is TGCGCCAGCAGCTTTTCGGCAGGGGGCCGTTCTGGAAACACCATATATTTT. Translation: CASSFSAGGRSGNTIYF.

The rearrangement joins TRBV5-5 to TRBJ2-7; TRBD1 is a possible D gene (6 bases). There are 14 residues in the CDR3. Trimming stripped 0 bases from V and 4 bases from J, with 11 bases between. Looked up from germline, CDR1 is SGHKS and CDR2 is YYEKEE (reference sequence). The CDR3 bases are TGTGCCAGCAGCTTGGACAGGGATGGGTACGAGCAGTACTTC. This gives the protein CASSLDRDGYEQYF.

The chain couples TRBV7-6 to TRBJ2-7; TRBD2 might be the D (5 bases). V was cut by 1 base and J by 0 bases, with 13 bases left in between. CDR3 length: 16 residues. Germline CDR1 SGHVS, CDR2 FNYEAQ. The CDR3 here is CASSLGRAASSYEQYF. CDR3 nucleotides: TGTGCCAGCAGCTTAGGGCGGGCGGCTAGCTCCTACGAGCAGTACTTC.

This clone was counted once. The J gene is TRBJ1-2, the V gene TRBV7-9; D remains unclear. The CDR3 sequence is 13 residues long. Deletions cut 2 bases from V and 8 bases from J, with 12 bases between. Germline CDR1 is SEHNR and CDR2 is FQNEAQ (reference sequence). The CDR3 spells CASSLSLSGGYTF. The CDR3 region has the DNA TGTGCCAGCAGCTTAAGTCTCTCAGGAGGCTACACCTTC.

The chain employs TRBV30 and TRBJ1-2, with 7 bases lining up with TRBD1. The CDR3 contains 14 residues. V lost 5 bases to trimming and J lost 8 bases; unmatched junction nucleotides: 14. Germline CDR1 and CDR2: GTSNPN and SVGIG (reference sequence). CDR3: CAWQSDRTVGGYTF. Here the CDR3 DNA reads TGTGCCTGGCAGTCGGACAGGACTGTGGGGGGCTACACCTTC.

This chain uses TRBV9 with TRBJ1-4, with TRBD1 matching 11 bases. This CDR3 spans 16 amino acids. V dropped 2 bases and J dropped 8; count of bases not matched to a gene: 8. The germline V gene has CDR1 SGDLS and CDR2 YYNGEE. CDR3 sequence reads: CASSVSWDRGNEKLFF. Here the CDR3 DNA reads TGTGCCAGCAGCGTCTCGTGGGACAGGGGGAACGAAAAACTGTTTTTT.